This T cell receptor beta chain was identified in a study of cytomegalovirus exposure and HLA in healthy donors. Amplification used 60 Vbeta primers and 13 Jbeta primers. Generated by immunoSEQ multiplex PCR, the TCRdb table keeps only in-frame clones and is missing some. The sample lists approximately 200,000 clones, just under 75% seen once, with 4% to 5% in the top ten. With respect to this clone: The antigen remains undetermined.

This CDR3 has 16 residues. V lost 3 bases and J 1 base, leaving 12 bases between the germline ends. Germline V lookup: CDR1 KGHSH, CDR2 LQKENI. Though nominally healthy at sampling, donors likely had unrecorded immune exposures. Study outcomes and limitations: Association of a missense DCLRE1C variant with TCR beta V- and J-gene trimming was reported in a later analysis.

The sequence derives from a man aged 25-40 years in good health and CMV-seropositive. The material sequenced was PBMCs. The V and J genes are TRBV18 and TRBJ2-2; D gene ambiguous. The CDR3 loop reads CASSPPRDENTGELFF. The CDR3 bases are TGTGCCAGCTCACCTCCGAGAGATGAGAACACCGGGGAGCTGTTTTTT.